This T cell receptor beta chain originates from a study of cytomegalovirus exposure and HLA in healthy donors. Study context: Around 76% of roughly 430 genotyped donors fell in the Caucasian-associated ancestry cluster. General study results and limits: Researchers reportedly found TCR beta sequences accurately predicted most subjects' HLA-A and HLA-B alleles. For most TCR sequences rarity was the rule, although some public TCRs occurred in many donors. Being productive about 90% or about 30% of the time was typical of most TCR beta V segments in an earlier analysis.

PCR used 60 Vbeta primers and 13 Jbeta primers. The assay was immunoSEQ multiplex PCR, and TCRdb's table has in-frame clones only and misses some. Altogether about 160,000 clones are present, approximately 79% being singletons, with the ten largest covering roughly 6.6%. The germline CDR1 and CDR2 sequences are LNHNV and YYDKDF (reference sequence). The CDR3 covers 16 residues. V lost 0 bases, J lost 0 bases, and 9 bases lay in between. In this sample, this clone turned up once. Its antigen remains unidentified. This TCR came from a man between 35 and 55 years old in good health and CMV-seropositive. Sample: PBMCs. This chain connects TRBV15 to TRBJ2-4; no reliable D call. The DNA for the CDR3 is TGTGCCACCAGCAGAGATTCGAGTGTAGCCAAAAACATTCAGTACTTC. Translated, it gives CATSRDSSVAKNIQYF.